The 16 T cell receptor beta chains below were found in one sample sequenced in a study of blood T cell repertoires in COVID-19. TCRdb keeps only in-frame clones here, not all; method: immunoSEQ multiplex PCR. This sample has just over 300,000 clones, with nearly 90% found just once. The specimen was peripheral blood. The receptors come from a woman aged 25-40 years with COVID-19, enrolled during active disease.

The chain has TRBV6-2 or TRBV6-3 and TRBJ2-7; 9 positions match TRBD1. The germline CDR1 and CDR2 sequences are MNHEY and SVGEGT. The CDR3 contains 15 residues. V was pared by 4 bases and J by 3 bases, with 7 bases of the junction left unmatched. CDR3 loop: CASSSPDRGNYEQYF. The CDR3, as DNA: TGTGCCAGCAGTTCTCCCGACAGGGGGAACTACGAGCAGTACTTC.

V gene TRBV7-9 combines with J gene TRBJ1-2, with TRBD1 matching 8 bases. This CDR3 spans 16 amino acids. J gave up 7 bases and V 5 bases, and 15 bases lay outside the gene matches. Germline V lookup: CDR1 SEHNR, CDR2 FQNEAQ (reference sequence). The DNA for the CDR3 is TGTGCCAGCAGCGGACGGACAGGGCCGTTACGTGGTGGCTACACCTTC. It codes for CASSGRTGPLRGGYTF. Together with reference TRBV7-9 and TRBJ1-2, the CDR3 gives the full variable domain: DTGVSQNPRHKITKRGQNVTFRCDPISEHNRLYWYRQTLGQGPEFLTYFQNEAQLEKSRLLSDRFSAERPKGSFSTLEIQRTEQGDSAMYLCASSGRTGPLRGGYTFGSGTRLTVV.

This rearrangement joins TRBV28 to TRBJ1-4, with a possible D match to TRBD1 (6 bases). Germline lookup yields CDR1 MDHEN and CDR2 SYDVKM. This CDR3 region has 14 residues. V lost 6 bases to trimming and J lost 8 bases, with 16 bases between them. The CDR3 is CASSQGGRKEKLFF. In nucleotides, the CDR3 is TGTGCCAGCAGCCAAGGGGGAAGGAAAGAAAAACTGTTTTTT.

The chain carries TRBV2 and TRBJ1-2, with 7 bases identical to TRBD1. The CDR3 extends over 16 amino acids. With V trimmed by 1 base and J by 3 bases, 8 bases remained unmatched. Germline CDR1 reads SNHLY; CDR2 reads FYNNEI. CDR3 amino acids: CASSEGNRGSDYGYTF. The CDR3 DNA reads TGTGCCAGCAGTGAAGGTAACAGGGGCTCCGACTATGGCTACACCTTC.

The chain uses TRBV30 and TRBJ2-1; perhaps TRBD1 as D (6 bases). The germline V gene has CDR1 GTSNPN and CDR2 SVGIG (reference sequence). The CDR3 has 14 residues. Trimming took 2 bases from V and 0 from J, leaving 8 bases between them. CDR3 in amino acids: CAWSRGSSYNEQFF. The CDR3 nucleotides are TGTGCCTGGAGTAGGGGGAGCTCCTACAATGAGCAGTTCTTC.

The J gene is TRBJ1-1, the V gene TRBV6-5; a weak D match, TRBD1 (6 bases). The V and J ends lost 2 bases and 1 base respectively, with 11 bases between them. The CDR3 spans 15 residues. CDR1 is MNHEY, CDR2 SVGAGI, per germline. CDR3 region: CASSYAGAGNTEAFF. The CDR3 DNA reads TGTGCCAGCAGTTACGCAGGGGCAGGGAACACTGAAGCTTTCTTT.

The chain links TRBV13 to TRBJ1-1, with TRBD1 identical over 11 bases. This CDR3 has 15 residues. Germline CDR1 is PRHDT and CDR2 is FYEKMQ (reference sequence). The J segment lost 8 bases and the V segment lost 0 bases, leaving 5 bases of the junction unmatched. The CDR3 protein is CASSLGDRTGGEAFF. The CDR3 DNA follows: TGTGCCAGCAGCTTAGGAGATAGGACAGGGGGCGAAGCTTTCTTT.

The chain carries TRBV6-5 and TRBJ2-1, with D perhaps matching TRBD2 (5 bases). The CDR3 loop spans 13 amino acids. In germline, CDR1 is MNHEY, CDR2 SVGAGI. Trimming removed 6 bases at V and 2 bases at J, with 8 bases between. The CDR3 protein is CASRLVPYNEQFF. The DNA of the CDR3 is TGTGCCAGCAGACTAGTCCCCTACAATGAGCAGTTCTTC.

This clone came up many times. The chain employs TRBV7-8 and TRBJ2-7; the match to TRBD1 covers 9 bases. J gave up 0 bases and V 4 bases, and 7 bases lay outside the gene matches. The germline CDR1 and CDR2 sequences are SGHVS and FQNEAQ. This CDR3 comprises 16 residues. CDR3 protein: CASSSNTGQGSYEQYF. CDR3 DNA sequence: TGTGCCAGCAGCTCCAACACGGGACAGGGCTCCTACGAGCAGTACTTC.

The chain links TRBV19 to TRBJ1-6, with a tentative D call TRBD1 (6 bases). V dropped 6 bases and J dropped 7 bases, with 16 bases sitting between them. The CDR3 extends over 15 amino acids. From germline, CDR1 is LNHDA and CDR2 SQIVND (reference sequence). The CDR3: CASRTQGSWNSPLHF. CDR3 in DNA: TGTGCCAGTAGAACACAGGGATCGTGGAATTCACCCCTCCACTTT. The complete variable domain, with remaining parts taken from reference TRBV19 and TRBJ1-6, reads DGGITQSPKYLFRKEGQNVTLSCEQNLNHDAMYWYRQDPGQGLRLIYYSQIVNDFQKGDIAEGYSVSREKKESFPLTVTSAQKNPTAFYLCASRTQGSWNSPLHFGNGTRLTVT.

This clone was counted once. V is TRBV13 and J is TRBJ2-5; TRBD1 matches 8 bases. V was pared by 5 bases and J by 5 bases, with 7 bases of the junction left unmatched. CDR3 length equals 14 residues. Germline CDR1 PRHDT, CDR2 FYEKMQ (reference sequence). The CDR3 spells CASSTRTGSETQYF. The CDR3 coding sequence is TGTGCCAGCAGCACGAGGACAGGGAGTGAGACCCAGTACTTC.

V usage is TRBV7-2 and J usage is TRBJ1-1; 9 bases map to TRBD1. This CDR3 comprises 14 residues. V lost 1 base, J lost 4 bases, and 1 base stayed unmatched. Germline V gene data show CDR1 as SGHTA and CDR2 as FQGNSA. CDR3 sequence (DNA): TGTGCCAGCAGCTTAGAGACAGGGGGCACTGAAGCTTTCTTT. Amino acids: CASSLETGGTEAFF. The variable domain in full, with the rest retrieved from reference TRBV7-2 and TRBJ1-1, is GAGVSQSPSNKVTEKGKDVELRCDPISGHTALYWYRQSLGQGLEFLIYFQGNSAPDKSGLPSDRFSAERTGGSVSTLTIQRTQQEDSAVYLCASSLETGGTEAFFGQGTRLTVV.

This rearrangement joins TRBV7-6 to TRBJ2-1, with 9 bases identical to TRBD2. Per the germline V gene, CDR1 is SGHVS and CDR2 is FNYEAQ. The CDR3 has 15 residues. V lost 2 bases and J lost 7; bases outside the gene matches: 6. The chain's CDR3 is CASSLSSGGLNEQFF. The CDR3 bases are TGTGCCAGCAGCTTATCGAGCGGGGGGTTAAATGAGCAGTTCTTC. Full variable domain (remainder filled in from reference TRBV7-6 and TRBJ2-1): GAGVSQSPRYKVTKRGQDVALRCDPISGHVSLYWYRQALGQGPEFLTYFNYEAQQDKSGLPNDRFSAERPEGSISTLTIQRTEQRDSAMYRCASSLSSGGLNEQFFGPGTRLTVL.

The rearrangement links TRBV5-6 to TRBJ1-2; the match to TRBD1 covers 8 bases. CDR3 length equals 15 residues. The junction had 6 bases not matched to a gene; V was cut back by 4 bases and J by 1 base. CDR1 SGHDT and CDR2 YYEEEE come from the germline V gene. The CDR3 reads CASSTGGFVNYGYTF. The DNA of the CDR3 is TGTGCCAGCAGCACAGGGGGTTTTGTTAACTATGGCTACACCTTC.

V is TRBV5-5 and J is TRBJ2-2; D perhaps matches TRBD2 (6 bases). Germline V gives CDR1 SGHKS, CDR2 YYEKEE (reference sequence). Trimming took 6 bases from V and 6 from J, leaving 18 bases between them. There are 15 residues in the CDR3. The DNA for the CDR3 is TGTGCCAGCAACATCATCGCGGCGGGGCCCGGGGAGCTGTTTTTT. Its protein product is CASNIIAAGPGELFF. Full variable domain (rest looked up from reference TRBV5-5 and TRBJ2-2): DAGVTQSPTHLIKTRGQQVTLRCSPISGHKSVSWYQQVLGQGPQFIFQYYEKEERGRGNFPDRFSARQFPNYSSELNVNALLLGDSALYLCASNIIAAGPGELFFGEGSRLTVL.

The chain is built from TRBV5-6 and TRBJ1-5; the match to TRBD1 covers 7 bases. V dropped 4 bases and J dropped 3; count of bases not matched to a gene: 10. From germline, CDR1 is SGHDT and CDR2 YYEEEE. The CDR3 has 16 amino acids. CDR3 nucleotides: TGTGCCAGCAGCACCAGACGACAGGGACCCAATCAGCCCCAGCATTTT. The encoded protein is CASSTRRQGPNQPQHF.